This TCR beta chain appears in the sequencing data of a study of blood T cell repertoires in COVID-19. Study summary: PBMCs, B-cell-depleted T cells, or T cells provided the cDNA or gDNA that made up the material.

Clones were sequenced by immunoSEQ multiplex PCR, and TCRdb holds only the in-frame ones, with some missing. Of about 82,000 clones listed, about 86% were seen once; the top ten hold approximately 17%. The germline gives CDR1 SGHRS, CDR2 YFSETQ. J lost 6 bases, V lost 4 bases, and 11 bases had no gene match. The CDR3 runs to 17 residues. This TCR was sampled from an older woman with acute or convalescent COVID-19. This chain uses TRBV5-1 with TRBJ2-1; 12 bases are a match to TRBD2. Sequences were obtained from peripheral blood. CDR3 DNA: TGCGCCAGCAGCCCGATGACTAGCGGGAGAGGATCCAATGAGCAGTTCTTC. Translation gives CASSPMTSGRGSNEQFF.